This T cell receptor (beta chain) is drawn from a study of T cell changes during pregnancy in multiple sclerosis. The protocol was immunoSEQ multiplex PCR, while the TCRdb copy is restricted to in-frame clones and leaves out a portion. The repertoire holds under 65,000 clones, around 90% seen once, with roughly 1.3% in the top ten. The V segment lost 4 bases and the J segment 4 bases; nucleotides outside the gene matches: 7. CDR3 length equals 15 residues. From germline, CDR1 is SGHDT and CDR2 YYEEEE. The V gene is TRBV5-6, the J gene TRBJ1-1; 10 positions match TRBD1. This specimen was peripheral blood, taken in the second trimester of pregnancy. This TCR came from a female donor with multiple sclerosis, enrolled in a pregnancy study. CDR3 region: CASSRQGARSTEAFF. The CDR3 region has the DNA TGTGCCAGCAGCCGACAGGGGGCGAGGAGCACTGAAGCTTTCTTT. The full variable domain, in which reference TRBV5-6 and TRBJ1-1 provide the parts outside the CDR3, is DAGVTQSPTHLIKTRGQQVTLRCSPKSGHDTVSWYQQALGQGPQFIFQYYEEEERQRGNFPDRFSGHQFPNYSSELNVNALLLGDSALYLCASSRQGARSTEAFFGQGTRLTVV.